These T cell receptor beta chains were read from a single sample in a study of OX40 agonist ivuxolimab in advanced cancers. Clones were read by immunoSEQ multiplex PCR, and TCRdb kept only the in-frame ones, dropping some. The table lists more than 40,000 clones, roughly 80% of them singletons. This sample comprised CD4+ or CD8+ T cells sorted from blood, obtained in a trial of the OX40 agonist ivuxolimab. The receptor source for this set is an adult with an advanced solid tumor such as melanoma, head and neck, liver or kidney cancer. The CDR3 runs from the conserved cysteine through the conserved F or W.

J	V	CDR3
TRBJ1-1	TRBV7-2	CASSLTAGRGTEAFF
TRBJ2-1	TRBV4-1	CASSQFGTSNEQFF
TRBJ2-3	TRBV5-1	CASSEGWGQKRDTQYF
TRBJ1-2	TRBV18	CASSPSTGQGDAYGYTF
TRBJ2-1	TRBV5-1	CASSLEGLANNEQFF
TRBJ1-4	TRBV7-9	CASSLAGRQTNEKLFF
TRBJ2-7	TRBV5-1	CASSLGGSGRPEYEQYF
TRBJ2-7	TRBV10-3	CASRSGRESYEQYF
TRBJ2-2	TRBV25-1	CASRGQGGGELFF
TRBJ1-1	TRBV1	CTSSQDGSPPNTEAFF
TRBJ2-2	TRBV5-5	CASSFVLKARKNTGELFF
TRBJ2-3	TRBV7-9	CASSLQNTQYF
TRBJ2-3	TRBV5-1	CASRPGTSGADTQYF
TRBJ1-2	TRBV6-6	CASSYSDSYGYTF
TRBJ1-4	TRBV2	CASRERWGNEKLFF
TRBJ2-7	TRBV19	CASRKQGSYEQYF
TRBJ2-1	TRBV4-1	CASSREGLNSYNEQFF
TRBJ1-2	TRBV7-8	CASSRQGVYGYTF
TRBJ2-1	TRBV27	CASSLSQNEQFF
TRBJ2-3	TRBV2	CASSEGFPRDTQYF
TRBJ2-7	TRBV29-1	CSFRRGGGYEQYF
TRBJ2-3	TRBV27	CASKTTDTQYF
TRBJ2-4	TRBV14	CASSQRTTSGSNIQYF
TRBJ1-2	TRBV7-2	CASSLSMGYTF
TRBJ2-2	TRBV6-1	CASSPTGELFF
TRBJ2-2	TRBV10-3	CARRAGVAGELFF
TRBJ1-4	TRBV28	CASSLGGYREKLFF
TRBJ1-1	TRBV29-1	CSAGQGKVGGTEAFF
TRBJ1-2	TRBV6-6	CASRPFQGRGGYTF
TRBJ1-2	TRBV28	CASSLGGDRGLGYTF
TRBJ1-1	TRBV11-2	CASSLAGGGTEAFF
TRBJ2-1	TRBV5-1	CASKPSGDTYNEQFF
TRBJ1-5	TRBV28	CASSFINQPQHF
TRBJ1-2	TRBV29-1	CSVDRGPNYGYTF
TRBJ1-6	TRBV27	CASRWTGGGSPLHF
TRBJ2-7	TRBV10-1	CASSRDYVSEQHF
TRBJ2-7	TRBV11-2	CASSGVRVRTYEQYF